This TCR beta chain was recovered during a study of blood T cell repertoires in COVID-19. For the study at large: Samples representing acute and convalescent COVID-19 were sourced from the United States, Italy and Spain. PBMCs, B-cell-depleted T cells, or T cells were the source of the cDNA or gDNA that made up the material.

Trimming removed 12 bases from V and 5 bases from J, with 12 bases in between. The CDR3 runs to 12 residues. Germline-derived CDR1 and CDR2 are KGHDR and SFDVKD. Under the authors' procedure: Scientists estimated how many nucleated cells there were by amplifying reference gene primers. Measured with immunoSEQ multiplex PCR; TCRdb has only the in-frame clones, and not every one. The V and J calls and clone size were taken over from that table, and D and trimming were inferred from the DNA. This repertoire shows about 47,000 clones, 70% to 85% found once; its top ten account for roughly 2.5%. The genes are TRBV24-1 and TRBJ2-2; a possible D gene is TRBD1 (6 bases). The receptor's source is a man between 45 and 60 years old with acute or convalescent COVID-19. Sequencing used peripheral blood. The CDR3 nucleotides are TGTGCCTCAAGAACAGGGACCGGGGAGCTGTTTTTT. Translated: CASRTGTGELFF.